This entry features one TCR beta chain sequence. Antigen: not known. These data are taken from a study of vaccination and CD4 T cells after COVID-19. Study at large: The control cultures got either a CEFX pool, an HIV-1 Nef pool, or no peptide at all.

At the Johns Hopkins FTIC core, DNA taken from cultured CD4+ T cells was sequenced by way of the Oncomine TCR Beta short-read assay. The source of extracted genomic DNA was cultured CD4+ T cells. TCRdb redid the calling of the PCR reads with MiXCR, one entry per CDR3 protein. The data hold about 26,000 distinct CDR3 sequences, with approximately 44% observed a single time. Treatment: roughly 10-day PBMC culture with coronavirus spike peptide pools or control peptides (ViraFEST assay). V lost 2 bases and J lost 2, with 7 bases in between. The germline V gene encodes CDR1 SNHLY and CDR2 FYNNEI. This CDR3 has 14 residues.

The receptor was isolated from a human donor who had recovered from COVID-19. V is TRBV2 and J is TRBJ1-5; D gene uncertain. The specimen sequenced was CD4+ T cells from blood, cultured in vitro. The CDR3 sequence: CASSERAGNQPQHF. CDR3 sequence (DNA): TGTGCCAGCAGTGAAAGAGCAGGCAATCAGCCCCAGCATTTT.